This T cell receptor (beta chain) was identified in a study of T cell repertoires in cytomegalovirus infection. CDR3 size: 14 residues. Between the trimmed V and J ends, which lost 4 bases and 4 bases, there was a span of 11 bases. CDR1 is KGHDR, CDR2 SFDVKD, per germline. MiXCR, applied by TCRdb to the reads, yields one record per CDR3 protein. The repertoire holds some 700,000 distinct CDR3 sequences, 35% seen once, with roughly 2.9% in the top ten. Material for sequencing was PBMCs. The V and J genes are TRBV24-1 and TRBJ2-3; no clear D gene. The receptor was derived from a human donor in good health (CMV status not recorded). Some clones in this sample may be carry-over from other donors' samples. The CDR3 DNA reads as TGTGCCACCAGTGACCCCCAAAAGCCAGATACGCAGTATTTT. It codes for CATSDPQKPDTQYF.